The clone carrying this T cell receptor beta chain was detected many times. No antigen is known for it. Amplification yielded TCR beta CDR3 regions, with RNA transcripts as the source. TCR CDR3 underwent first-round RT-PCR with the HTBI primer set. TCRdb used MiXCR to reprocess the multiplex PCR reads, holding one entry per CDR3 protein. Found here are about 560,000 distinct CDR3 sequences, approximately 44% of them singletons; the top ten hold nearly 8.5%. The length of the CDR3 is 15 residues. Trimming removed 0 bases from V and 8 bases from J, with 16 bases in between. CDR1 and CDR2 from the germline V gene are SNHLY and FYNNEI. The data were taken from a study of T cells in Graves' hyperthyroidism and ophthalmopathy. Graves' hyperthyroidism is called stable when ophthalmopathy does not progress within 18 months. Exclusion of a patient resulted from uncontrolled infection, other autoimmune disease, pregnancy or lactation.

Whole-study results and caveats: With a median lead of roughly 6.8 months before onset, the model predicted ophthalmopathy.

This receptor was identified in a woman in her late teens or twenties with Graves' hyperthyroidism. V is TRBV2 and J is TRBJ1-2; unclear D gene. Source material: peripheral blood or thyroid tissue (not recorded which). CDR3 in amino acids: CASSEAKRRERGYTF. DNA of the CDR3: TGTGCCAGCAGTGAAGCGAAGAGGAGGGAGAGGGGCTACACCTTC.